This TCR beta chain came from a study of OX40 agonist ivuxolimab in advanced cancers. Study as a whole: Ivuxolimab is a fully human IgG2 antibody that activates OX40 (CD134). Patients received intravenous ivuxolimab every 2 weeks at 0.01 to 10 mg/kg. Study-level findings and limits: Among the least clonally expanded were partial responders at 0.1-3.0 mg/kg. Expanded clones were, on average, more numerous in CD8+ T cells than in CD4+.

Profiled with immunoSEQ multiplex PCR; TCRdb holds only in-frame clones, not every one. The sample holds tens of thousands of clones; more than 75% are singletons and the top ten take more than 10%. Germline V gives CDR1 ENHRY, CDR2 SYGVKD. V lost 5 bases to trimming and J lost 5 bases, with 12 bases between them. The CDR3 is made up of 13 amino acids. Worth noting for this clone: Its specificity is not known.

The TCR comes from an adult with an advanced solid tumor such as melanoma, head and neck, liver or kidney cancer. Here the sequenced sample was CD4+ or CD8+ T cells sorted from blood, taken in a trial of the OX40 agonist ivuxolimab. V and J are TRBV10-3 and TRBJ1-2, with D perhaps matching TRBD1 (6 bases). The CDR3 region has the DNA TGTGCCATCAGTCCACAGGGCCCATATGGCTACACCTTC. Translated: CAISPQGPYGYTF.